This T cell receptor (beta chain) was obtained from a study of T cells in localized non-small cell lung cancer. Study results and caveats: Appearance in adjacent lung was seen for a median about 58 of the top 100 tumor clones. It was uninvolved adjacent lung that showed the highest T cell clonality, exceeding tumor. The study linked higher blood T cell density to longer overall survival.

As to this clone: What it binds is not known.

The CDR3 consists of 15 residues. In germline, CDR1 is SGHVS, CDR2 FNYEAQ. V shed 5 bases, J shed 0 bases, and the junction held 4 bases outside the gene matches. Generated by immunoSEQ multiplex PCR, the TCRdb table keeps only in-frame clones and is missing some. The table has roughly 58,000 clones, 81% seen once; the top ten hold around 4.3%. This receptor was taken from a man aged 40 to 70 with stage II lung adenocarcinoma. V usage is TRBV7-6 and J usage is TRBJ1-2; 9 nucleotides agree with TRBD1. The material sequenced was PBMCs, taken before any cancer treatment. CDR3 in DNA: TGTGCCAGCAGCCCCGGGACAGGGCCTAACTATGGCTACACCTTC. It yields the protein CASSPGTGPNYGYTF.